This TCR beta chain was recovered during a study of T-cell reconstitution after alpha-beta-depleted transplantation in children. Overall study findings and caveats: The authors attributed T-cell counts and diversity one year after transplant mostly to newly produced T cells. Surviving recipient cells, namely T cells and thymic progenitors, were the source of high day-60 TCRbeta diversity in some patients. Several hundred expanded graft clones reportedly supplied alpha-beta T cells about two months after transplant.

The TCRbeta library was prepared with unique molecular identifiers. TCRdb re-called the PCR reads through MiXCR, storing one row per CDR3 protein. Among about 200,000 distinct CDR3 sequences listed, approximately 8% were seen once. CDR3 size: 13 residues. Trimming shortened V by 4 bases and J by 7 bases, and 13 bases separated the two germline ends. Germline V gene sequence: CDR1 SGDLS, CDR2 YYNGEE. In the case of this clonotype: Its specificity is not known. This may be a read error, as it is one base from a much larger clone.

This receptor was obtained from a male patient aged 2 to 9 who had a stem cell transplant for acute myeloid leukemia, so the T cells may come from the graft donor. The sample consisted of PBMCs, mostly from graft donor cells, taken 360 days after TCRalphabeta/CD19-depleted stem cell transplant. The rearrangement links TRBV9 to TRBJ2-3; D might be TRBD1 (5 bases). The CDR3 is CASSSGRVNTQYF. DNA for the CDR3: TGTGCCAGCAGCTCGGGCAGGGTGAATACGCAGTATTTT.